This TCR beta chain is drawn from a study of tumor-infiltrating lymphocytes in localized non-small cell lung cancer. Germline CDR1 reads MNHNS; CDR2 reads SASEGT. The V segment lost 2 bases and the J segment 6 bases; nucleotides outside the gene matches: 16. CDR3 length: 20 amino acids. Study-wide points: IM1 and IM2 tumors showed no difference in T-cell fraction. TCRbeta sequencing showed higher T cell infiltration in tumors than uninvolved lung.

Assay used: immunoSEQ multiplex PCR; TCRdb lists only in-frame clones, some missing. The top ten hold approximately 10% of the sample, which has 10,000 to 13,000 clones, nearly 65% seen once. Concerning this clone: The antigen remains undetermined.

The chain carries TRBV6-1 and TRBJ2-1; TRBD2 aligns across 13 bases. This receptor was identified in a human donor with non-small cell lung cancer. The sequenced sample consisted of lung tumor tissue. The CDR3 nucleotides read TGTGCCAGCAGTGAAAAAAGGGGGACTAGCGGGATATTGATAGCCAATGAGCAGTTCTTC. Its translation is CASSEKRGTSGILIANEQFF.